One sample yielded the 9 T cell receptor beta chains listed below, sequenced in a study of OX40 agonist ivuxolimab in advanced cancers. Library preparation used the immunoSEQ multiplex PCR assay. TCRdb provides this immuneACCESS table in a form limited to in-frame rearrangements. Some clones are lacking; in checked studies, under half of them reflect an unresolved V gene, and why the rest are absent is not known. Within this sample are about 17,000 clones, with roughly 73% of them counted one time only. The ten biggest clones cover roughly 28% of the sample. The sequencing used CD4+ or CD8+ T cells sorted from blood, collected in a trial of the OX40 agonist ivuxolimab. The receptor set was obtained from an adult with an advanced solid tumor such as melanoma, head and neck, liver or kidney cancer.

The chain is built from TRBV7-6 and TRBJ2-3; D remains unclear. The CDR3 consists of 16 residues. Looked up from germline, CDR1 is SGHVS and CDR2 is FNYEAQ. V was shortened by 5 bases and J by 3 bases, with 18 bases between the two germline ends. The CDR3 loop reads CASSHKRPDRTDTQYF. In DNA, the CDR3 is TGTGCCAGCAGCCATAAACGGCCCGATAGGACAGATACGCAGTATTTT.

The V and J genes are TRBV5-6 and TRBJ2-2; possible D gene TRBD1, 5 bases. Trimming shortened V by 6 bases and J by 9 bases, and 18 bases separated the two germline ends. Looked up from germline, CDR1 is SGHDT and CDR2 is YYEEEE. The CDR3 has 14 amino acids. The CDR3 loop is CASNPRQGARELFF. For the CDR3, the DNA is TGTGCCAGCAACCCCAGGCAAGGGGCAAGGGAGCTGTTTTTT.

The chain couples TRBV6-1 to TRBJ2-5; 7 bases fit TRBD1. Judging by the DNA end, TRBJ2-7 fits better; the J call may be wrong. The CDR3 is 15 amino acids. Germline-derived CDR1 and CDR2 are MNHNS and SASEGT. The CDR3 region is CASSFRDSGAYEQYF. CDR3 DNA: TGTGCCAGCAGCTTCCGGGACAGTGGGGCCTACGAGCAGTACTTC.

In its sample, this clone was seen a few times. V is TRBV29-1 and J is TRBJ2-3, with 8 bases that match TRBD1. The CDR3 sequence is 14 residues long. The trim removed 7 bases at V and 4 bases at J, leaving 10 bases unmatched. The germline V gene has CDR1 SQVTM and CDR2 ANQGSEA. CDR3 protein: CSAEAGGVPDTQYF. CDR3 in DNA: TGCAGCGCCGAGGCAGGGGGCGTCCCAGATACGCAGTATTTT.

A note on this clone: Within the sample, other DNA sequences also encode this same CDR3. The gene calls are TRBV19 and TRBJ1-2; D is perhaps TRBD1 (5 bases). The CDR3 is made up of 14 amino acids. The germline V gene has CDR1 LNHDA and CDR2 SQIVND (reference sequence). Trimming left V 1 base short and J 3 bases short, with 9 bases between. This CDR3 reads CASSIGEGYYGYTF. The DNA of the CDR3 is TGTGCCAGTAGTATAGGTGAGGGGTACTATGGCTACACCTTC. Variable domain in full (rest from reference TRBV19 and TRBJ1-2): DGGITQSPKYLFRKEGQNVTLSCEQNLNHDAMYWYRQDPGQGLRLIYYSQIVNDFQKGDIAEGYSVSREKKESFPLTVTSAQKNPTAFYLCASSIGEGYYGYTFGSGTRLTVV.

The chain employs TRBV7-2 and TRBJ2-1; D is ambiguous. Germline V gives CDR1 SGHTA, CDR2 FQGNSA. Trimming cost V 5 bases and J 4 bases, with 9 bases left between them. The CDR3 contains 13 residues. This CDR3 is CASSSSAYNEQFF. The CDR3 DNA sequence: TGTGCCAGCAGCAGTAGTGCGTACAATGAGCAGTTCTTC.

The chain recombines TRBV7-9 with TRBJ2-7, with 14 bases aligning to TRBD2. There are 15 residues in the CDR3. The J segment lost 3 bases and the V segment lost 4 bases, leaving 2 bases of the junction unmatched. CDR1 and CDR2 (germline): SEHNR, FQNEAQ (reference sequence). The chain's CDR3 is CASSWGTSGSYEQYF. The CDR3 coding sequence is TGTGCCAGCAGCTGGGGGACTAGCGGGAGCTACGAGCAGTACTTC.

The chain has TRBV9 and TRBJ2-7, with 8 bases fitting TRBD2. There are 17 residues in the CDR3. V shed 4 bases, J shed 2 bases, and the junction held 14 bases outside the gene matches. CDR1 SGDLS and CDR2 YYNGEE come from the germline V gene. The CDR3: CASSQDRAGGPPYEQYF. CDR3 in DNA: TGTGCCAGCAGCCAAGATCGTGCGGGAGGACCCCCCTACGAGCAGTACTTC.

Concerning this clone: The junction departs from the called germline gene at one end, perhaps through a read error. This chain connects TRBV4-2 to TRBJ1-5; a weak D match, TRBD1 (5 bases). Germline loops: CDR1 LGHNA, CDR2 YNFKEQ. This CDR3 has 16 amino acids. CDR3 coding DNA: TGTGCCAGCAGCCTGGCTGCCGATGACAGTTATCAACCCCAGCATTTT. Encoded protein: CASSLAADDSYQPQHF.